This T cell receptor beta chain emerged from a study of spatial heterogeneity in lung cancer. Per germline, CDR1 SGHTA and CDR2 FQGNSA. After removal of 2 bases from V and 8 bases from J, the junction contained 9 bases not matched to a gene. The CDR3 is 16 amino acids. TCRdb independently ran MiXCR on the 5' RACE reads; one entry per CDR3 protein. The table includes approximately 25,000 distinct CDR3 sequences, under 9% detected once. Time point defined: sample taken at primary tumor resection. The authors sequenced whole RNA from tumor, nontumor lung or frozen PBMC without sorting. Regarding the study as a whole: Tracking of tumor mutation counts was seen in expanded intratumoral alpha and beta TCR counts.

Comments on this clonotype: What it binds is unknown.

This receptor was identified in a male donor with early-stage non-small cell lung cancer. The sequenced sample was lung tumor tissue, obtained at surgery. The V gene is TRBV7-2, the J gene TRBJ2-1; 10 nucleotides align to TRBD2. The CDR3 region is CASSLRRLAGEDEQFF. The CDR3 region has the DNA TGTGCCAGCAGCTTACGACGGCTAGCGGGAGAAGATGAGCAGTTCTTC.